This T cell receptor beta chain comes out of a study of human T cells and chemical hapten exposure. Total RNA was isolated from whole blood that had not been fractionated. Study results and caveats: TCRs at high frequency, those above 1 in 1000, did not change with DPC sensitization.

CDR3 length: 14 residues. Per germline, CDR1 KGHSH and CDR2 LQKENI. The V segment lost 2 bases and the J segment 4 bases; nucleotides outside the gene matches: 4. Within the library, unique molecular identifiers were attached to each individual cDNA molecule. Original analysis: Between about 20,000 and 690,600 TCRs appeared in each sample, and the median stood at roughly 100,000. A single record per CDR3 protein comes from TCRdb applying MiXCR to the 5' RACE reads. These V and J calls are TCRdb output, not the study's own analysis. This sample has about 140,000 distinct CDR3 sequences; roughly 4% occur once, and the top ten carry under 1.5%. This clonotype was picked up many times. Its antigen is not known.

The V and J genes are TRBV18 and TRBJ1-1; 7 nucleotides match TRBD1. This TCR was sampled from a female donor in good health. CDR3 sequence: CASSPVRGSTEAFF. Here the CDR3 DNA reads TGTGCCAGCTCACCAGTCAGGGGGAGCACTGAAGCTTTCTTT.